This entry lists 29 T cell receptor beta chains sequenced from one sample in a study of OX40 agonist ivuxolimab in advanced cancers. The repertoire was sequenced with immunoSEQ multiplex PCR; TCRdb's copy has only in-frame clones and lacks some. The data contain roughly 15,000 clones, 75% to 90% of them seen just once; the ten biggest clones take up approximately 20%. This sample comprised CD4+ or CD8+ T cells sorted from blood, obtained in a trial of the OX40 agonist ivuxolimab. The receptors were sampled from an adult with an advanced solid tumor such as melanoma, head and neck, liver or kidney cancer.

The V and J genes are TRBV19 and TRBJ2-6; no clear D gene. This CDR3 spans 16 amino acids. V lost 1 base and J 0 bases, leaving 7 bases between the germline ends. Germline values: CDR1 LNHDA, CDR2 SQIVND (reference sequence). CDR3 amino acids: CASSIVGSSGANVLTF. DNA for the CDR3: TGTGCCAGTAGTATAGTTGGGTCCTCTGGGGCCAACGTCCTGACTTTC.

The CDR3 loop reads CASSSGPSAAQYF. Here the CDR3 DNA reads TGTGCCAGTAGTTCCGGGCCGAGCGCGGCCCAGTACTTC. The V gene is TRBV19, the J gene TRBJ2-5, with D uncertain. This CDR3 is built from 13 residues. The V and J ends lost 5 bases and 9 bases respectively, with 16 bases between them. CDR1 LNHDA and CDR2 SQIVND come from the germline V gene (reference sequence).

This clone appeared a few times. The rearrangement joins TRBV7-2 to TRBJ2-5; D is possibly TRBD1 or TRBD2 (5 bases each). Germline V gives CDR1 SGHTA, CDR2 FQGNSA. Trimming took 1 base from V and 7 from J, leaving 13 bases between them. The CDR3 length is 14 residues. CDR3 protein: CASSLVGGLRTQYF. The CDR3 region has the DNA TGTGCCAGCAGCTTAGTTGGGGGTCTGCGGACCCAGTACTTC.

V is TRBV28 and J is TRBJ1-2; D not certain. From germline, CDR1 is MDHEN and CDR2 SYDVKM. This CDR3 spans 14 amino acids. V was pared by 2 bases and J by 4 bases, with 11 bases between. The CDR3 region is CASSLRGTSYGYTF. The CDR3 DNA follows: TGTGCCAGCAGTTTACGAGGAACCAGCTATGGCTACACCTTC.

This clone was picked up a small number of times. V and J are TRBV25-1 and TRBJ2-7; unclear D gene. Germline-derived CDR1 and CDR2 are MGHDK and SYGVNS. The V and J ends lost 1 base and 1 base respectively, with 11 bases between them. This CDR3 is 15 amino acids long. For the CDR3, the DNA is TGTGCCAGCAGTGAATTGGGTTCCGGGTCCTACGAGCAGTACTTC. Protein product: CASSELGSGSYEQYF.

The CDR3 spells CASSLGTGAGNTIYF. CDR3 bases: TGCGCCAGCAGCTTGGGGACAGGGGCCGGAAACACCATATATTTT. The chain couples TRBV5-1 to TRBJ1-3, with 9 bases lining up with TRBD1. The V and J ends lost 0 bases and 4 bases, in that order; junction bases with no gene match: 2. The CDR3 is 15 residues long. The germline V gene has CDR1 SGHRS and CDR2 YFSETQ.

The V and J genes are TRBV9 and TRBJ2-7; TRBD1 might be the D (7 bases). The CDR3 has 15 residues. Germline CDR1 reads SGDLS; CDR2 reads YYNGEE. V dropped 4 bases and J dropped 7 bases, with 21 bases sitting between them. CDR3 bases: TGTGCCAGCAGCCCCCAGGGGGGACCCAGCCGAGAGCAGTACTTC. Amino acid sequence: CASSPQGGPSREQYF.

This clone was counted between two and nine times. One junction end disagrees with the germline gene, perhaps due to a read error. The J gene is TRBJ2-5, the V gene TRBV7-9, with 13 bases that match TRBD2. The germline gives CDR1 SEHNR, CDR2 FQNEAQ (reference sequence). This CDR3 spans 14 amino acids. The CDR3 region has the DNA TGTGCCAGCAGCCTCGGGACTAGCGGGACCCTGTGGCACTTC. The encoded protein is CASSLGTSGTLWHF.

J is TRBJ2-1 and V is TRBV6-1; 13 bases are shared with TRBD2. The V gene's germline CDR1 is MNHNS and CDR2 SASEGT. The ends lost 4 bases at V and 5 bases at J; junction bases unmatched: 2. There are 15 residues in the CDR3. The chain's CDR3 is CASSAGLAGHNEQFF. The CDR3 nucleotides are TGTGCCAGCAGTGCGGGACTAGCGGGACACAATGAGCAGTTCTTC.

J is TRBJ2-1 and V is TRBV7-7, with D possibly matching TRBD2 (6 bases). Germline CDR1 is SSHAT and CDR2 is FNYEAQ (reference sequence). The V gene lost 4 bases and the J gene lost 5 bases, with 9 bases spanning the gap. CDR3 size: 13 residues. This chain's CDR3 is CASSSGRNNEQFF. The CDR3 coding sequence is TGTGCCAGCAGCTCGGGGAGGAACAATGAGCAGTTCTTC.

The V gene is TRBV28, the J gene TRBJ2-4; D may be TRBD1 (6 bases). The CDR3 consists of 16 residues. V shed 4 bases and J shed 0 bases, with 13 bases lying between them. Germline CDR1 reads MDHEN; CDR2 reads SYDVKM. CDR3 sequence reads: CASSSGQPIAKNIQYF. The CDR3 DNA reads as TGTGCCAGCAGTTCCGGACAGCCTATAGCCAAAAACATTCAGTACTTC.

The chain has TRBV28 and TRBJ2-4, with TRBD2 identical over 9 bases. This CDR3 is 17 amino acids long. Germline V CDR1 and CDR2: MDHEN, SYDVKM. After removal of 3 bases from V and 0 bases from J, the junction contained 6 bases not matched to a gene. CDR3 in amino acids: CASSFRGRGSAKNIQYF. DNA of the CDR3: TGTGCCAGCAGTTTTCGCGGGAGGGGTTCAGCCAAAAACATTCAGTACTTC.

The rearrangement uses TRBV5-6 and TRBJ1-4; a weak D match, TRBD1 (5 bases). Trimming took off 5 bases at V and 4 bases at J, with 15 bases between the two ends. The CDR3 extends over 15 amino acids. Germline CDR1 and CDR2: SGHDT and YYEEEE. The CDR3 loop is CASRSRGDYNEKLFF. The CDR3 DNA reads as TGTGCCAGCAGAAGCAGAGGGGACTATAATGAAAAACTGTTTTTT.

The CDR3 spells CAISESNDSEQYF. DNA of the CDR3: TGTGCCATCAGTGAGTCCAATGACAGCGAGCAGTACTTC. The chain links TRBV10-3 to TRBJ2-7, with D tentatively TRBD1 (5 bases). Germline lookup yields CDR1 ENHRY and CDR2 SYGVKD. V was pared by 0 bases and J by 6 bases, with 9 bases between. CDR3 length equals 13 residues.

The genes are TRBV4-1 and TRBJ2-1, with 15 nucleotides matching TRBD2. The CDR3 is 14 residues long. With V trimmed by 1 base and J by 13 bases, 2 bases remained unmatched. The germline V gene has CDR1 MGHRA and CDR2 YSYEKL. The DNA for the CDR3 is TGCGCCAGCAGCCAAGGGGGACTAGCGGGGGGCCAGTTCTTC. This gives the protein CASSQGGLAGGQFF.

The genes are TRBV7-9 and TRBJ2-1; the D gene is possibly TRBD2 (6 bases). Trimming removed 0 bases at V and 4 bases at J, with 16 bases between. This CDR3 spans 17 amino acids. Looked up from germline, CDR1 is SEHNR and CDR2 is FQNEAQ (reference sequence). As DNA, the CDR3 is TGTGCCAGCAGCTTAGCGACGGCTTTAGGGAGGTACAATGAGCAGTTCTTC. It yields the protein CASSLATALGRYNEQFF.

The V and J genes are TRBV12-5 and TRBJ2-3; no firm D call. CDR1 is LGHNT and CDR2 is FRNRAP in the germline V gene. The CDR3 is 11 amino acids. V lost 6 bases to trimming and J lost 3 bases, with 4 bases between them. The CDR3, as DNA: TGTGCTAGTGGAGGAACAGATACGCAGTATTTT. It yields the protein CASGGTDTQYF. Full variable domain (outside the CDR3, taken from reference TRBV12-5 and TRBJ2-3): DARVTQTPRHKVTEMGQEVTMRCQPILGHNTVFWYRQTMMQGLELLAYFRNRAPLDDSGMPKDRFSAEMPDATLATLKIQPSEPRDSAVYFCASGGTDTQYFGPGTRLTVL.

The genes are TRBV5-1 and TRBJ2-1, with a weak D call TRBD2 (5 bases). The CDR3 runs 18 residues. The V end lost 4 bases, the J end lost 0 bases, and 20 bases lay between the germline ends. Per the germline V gene, CDR1 is SGHRS and CDR2 is YFSETQ. CDR3 in amino acids: CASSHNPSSRRSYNEQFF. CDR3 DNA: TGCGCCAGCAGCCATAACCCTAGCTCACGCCGCTCCTACAATGAGCAGTTCTTC.

This clone was observed a handful of times. J is TRBJ1-1 and V is TRBV5-5; 10 bases agree with TRBD1. With V trimmed by 4 bases and J by 1 base, 7 bases remained unmatched. The V gene's germline CDR1 is SGHKS and CDR2 YYEKEE (reference sequence). This CDR3 is built from 16 residues. CDR3 sequence: CASSDGTGDPNTEAFF. In DNA form, the CDR3 reads TGTGCCAGCAGCGATGGGACAGGGGACCCGAACACTGAAGCTTTCTTT. Looking up the rest from reference TRBV5-5 and TRBJ1-1 gives the full variable domain: DAGVTQSPTHLIKTRGQQVTLRCSPISGHKSVSWYQQVLGQGPQFIFQYYEKEERGRGNFPDRFSARQFPNYSSELNVNALLLGDSALYLCASSDGTGDPNTEAFFGQGTRLTVV.

J is TRBJ1-3 and V is TRBV28, with 8 bases that match TRBD1. The CDR3 extends over 14 amino acids. The germline gives CDR1 MDHEN, CDR2 SYDVKM. V was clipped by 4 bases and J by 13 bases; unmatched bases: 12. In DNA form, the CDR3 reads TGTGCCAGCAGTTCCCCGGGACAGGCATTACGAATATATTTT. Its translation is CASSSPGQALRIYF.

The CDR3 reads CASSLSSGISGNTIYF. The CDR3 bases are TGTGCCAGCAGTTTATCGAGCGGTATCTCTGGAAACACCATATATTTT. The chain uses TRBV27 and TRBJ1-3; D not resolved. The V and J ends lost 0 bases and 0 bases respectively, with 9 bases between them. This CDR3 comprises 16 residues. Germline CDR1 is MNHEY and CDR2 is SMNVEV (reference sequence).

About this clone: Other nucleotide sequences from this sample produce the same CDR3. The chain couples TRBV5-4 to TRBJ2-3; 13 positions agree with TRBD2. This CDR3 contains 16 residues. With 5 bases clipped from V and 6 bases from J, the junction kept 9 bases outside the gene matches. The germline V gene encodes CDR1 SGHNT and CDR2 YYREEE (reference sequence). The CDR3 spells CASSPGLAGVRDTQYF. The DNA of the CDR3 is TGTGCCAGCAGTCCTGGACTAGCGGGAGTCAGGGATACGCAGTATTTT. The full variable domain, in which reference TRBV5-4 and TRBJ2-3 provide the parts outside the CDR3, is ETGVTQSPTHLIKTRGQQVTLRCSSQSGHNTVSWYQQALGQGPQFIFQYYREEENGRGNFPPRFSGLQFPNYSSELNVNALELDDSALYLCASSPGLAGVRDTQYFGPGTRLTVL.

This clone was seen a handful of times. This chain joins TRBV28 and TRBJ1-3; D unresolved. Germline CDR1 is MDHEN and CDR2 is SYDVKM. The ends were cut back, 6 bases at V and 4 bases at J, with 16 bases in the middle. This CDR3 spans 15 amino acids. The CDR3 sequence: CASSLALVGGNTIYF. CDR3 DNA: TGTGCCAGCAGCCTCGCCTTGGTAGGGGGAAACACCATATATTTT.

V and J are TRBV7-8 and TRBJ1-5; 8 bases match TRBD1. Trimming at V came to 2 bases and at J to 7 bases, leaving 7 bases not matched to a gene. CDR1 and CDR2 (germline): SGHVS, FQNEAQ. The CDR3 spans 15 residues. The DNA of the CDR3 is TGTGCCAGCAGCTTAAGTGGACAGGGCAGGCAGCCCCAGCATTTT. This encodes CASSLSGQGRQPQHF. The variable domain in full, with the rest retrieved from reference TRBV7-8 and TRBJ1-5, is GAGVSQSPRYKVAKRGQDVALRCDPISGHVSLFWYQQALGQGPEFLTYFQNEAQLDKSGLPSDRFFAERPEGSVSTLKIQRTQQEDSAVYLCASSLSGQGRQPQHFGDGTRLSIL.

The chain couples TRBV15 to TRBJ1-4; TRBD1 matches 8 bases. Looked up from germline, CDR1 is LNHNV and CDR2 is YYDKDF (reference sequence). This CDR3 is built from 16 residues. The J segment lost 8 bases and the V segment lost 0 bases, leaving 8 bases of the junction unmatched. The DNA for the CDR3 is TGTGCCACCAGCAGAGACCCAGGGGGCGGCGAGGAAAAACTGTTTTTT. Protein: CATSRDPGGGEEKLFF.

This sequence joins TRBV4-2 and TRBJ2-3; no definite D call. The CDR3 extends over 13 amino acids. The V gene's germline CDR1 is LGHNA and CDR2 YNFKEQ. V lost 5 bases to trimming and J lost 5 bases, with 11 bases between them. The CDR3 DNA reads as TGTGCCAGCAGCGAAAAACAAGGAGATACGCAGTATTTT. Translated, it gives CASSEKQGDTQYF.

The chain employs TRBV4-2 and TRBJ2-7, with TRBD2 as a possible D gene (6 bases). V lost 5 bases to trimming and J lost 6 bases, with 14 bases between them. This CDR3 contains 13 residues. CDR1 and CDR2 from the germline V gene are LGHNA and YNFKEQ. CDR3 sequence reads: CASSFRGLSEQYF. In nucleotides, the CDR3 is TGTGCCAGCAGCTTTCGGGGGTTAAGCGAGCAGTACTTC.

This sequence joins TRBV5-1 and TRBJ2-7; 8 nucleotides line up with TRBD2. The CDR3 covers 15 residues. Germline CDR1 reads SGHRS; CDR2 reads YFSETQ. V was clipped by 0 bases and J by 5 bases; unmatched bases: 7. CDR3 sequence: CASSLASGSFNEQYF. DNA for the CDR3: TGCGCCAGCAGCTTGGCCAGCGGGAGCTTTAACGAGCAGTACTTC.

V usage is TRBV2 and J usage is TRBJ2-7; possibly TRBD1 for D (6 bases). The germline V gene has CDR1 SNHLY and CDR2 FYNNEI. The CDR3 spans 13 residues. V was pared by 11 bases and J by 0 bases, with 14 bases between. The CDR3 DNA reads TGTGCCGGAGGTGACAGGTCCTCCTACGAGCAGTACTTC. Translation: CAGGDRSSYEQYF.